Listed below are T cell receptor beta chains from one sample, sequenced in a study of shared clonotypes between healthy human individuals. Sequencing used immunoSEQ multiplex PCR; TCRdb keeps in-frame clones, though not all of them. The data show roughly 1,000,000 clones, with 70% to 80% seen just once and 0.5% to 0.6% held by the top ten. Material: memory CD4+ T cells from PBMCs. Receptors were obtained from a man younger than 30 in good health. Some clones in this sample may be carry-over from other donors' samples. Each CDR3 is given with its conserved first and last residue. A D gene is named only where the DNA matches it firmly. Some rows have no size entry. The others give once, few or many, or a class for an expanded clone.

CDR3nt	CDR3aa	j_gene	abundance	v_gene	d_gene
TGTGCCTGGAGTGTCCAGGGCGGCCAGCCCCAGCATTTT	CAWSVQGGQPQHF	TRBJ1-5	few	TRBV30	-
TGTGCCAGTTCCTTAGCGGGAGTGGGTACAAAATTTCCCTACGAGCAGTACTTC	CASSLAGVGTKFPYEQYF	TRBJ2-7	few	TRBV27	TRBD2
TGCGCCAGCGGGAGGGGACATGGCTATGGCTACACCTTC	CASGRGHGYGYTF	TRBJ1-2	-	TRBV5-1	-
TGTGCCACCAGCAGAGATCAAGTACAGTCTGGGGCCAACGTCCTGACTTTC	CATSRDQVQSGANVLTF	TRBJ2-6	once	TRBV15	-
TGTGCCAGCACATTAGCGGGAGTTGACGAGCAGTACTTC	CASTLAGVDEQYF	TRBJ2-7	-	TRBV6-6	TRBD2
TGTGCCAGCAGCTTAGGGACTAGCGGGAGTCAATACGAGCAGTACTTC	CASSLGTSGSQYEQYF	TRBJ2-7	-	TRBV7-3	TRBD2
TGCAGCGCTCGGCGGGTTAGCACAGATACGCAGTATTTT	CSARRVSTDTQYF	TRBJ2-3	once	TRBV29-1	-
TGTGCCAGCAGCCCTACAGGGGGCTCGAACACCGGGGAGCTGTTTTTT	CASSPTGGSNTGELFF	TRBJ2-2	-	TRBV28	TRBD1
TGTGCCAGCAGCTTGTTAGGGGATAATGAAAAACTGTTTTTT	CASSLLGDNEKLFF	TRBJ1-4	-	TRBV5-4	-
TGCGCCAGCAGCTTGGTGGGGAACTATGGCTACACCTTC	CASSLVGNYGYTF	TRBJ1-2	-	TRBV5-1	-
TGTGCCAGCTCTCCAGGGCGTCTTTCCTACGAGCAGTACTTC	CASSPGRLSYEQYF	TRBJ2-7	-	TRBV18	-
TGTGCCAGCTCACCATCAAACAGGGGGAGTCCGACTAATGAAAAACTGTTTTTT	CASSPSNRGSPTNEKLFF	TRBJ1-4	-	TRBV18	TRBD1
TGTGCCAGCAGCGCCGATTCGAGCGGTGACTGGAATGAGCAGTTCTTC	CASSADSSGDWNEQFF	TRBJ2-1	few	TRBV9	-
TGTGCCAGCGCCACAGGGGGGAAAGGCTATGGCTACACCTTC	CASATGGKGYGYTF	TRBJ1-2	-	TRBV28	TRBD1
TGTGCCAGCAGCGGGGGACTAGCGGGAGCCTCCTACGAGCAGTACTTC	CASSGGLAGASYEQYF	TRBJ2-7	-	TRBV5-8	TRBD2
TGTGCCAGCGCCTCTCACCACAACCCCTTGGATACGCAGTATTTT	CASASHHNPLDTQYF	TRBJ2-3	-	TRBV28	-
TGTGCCATCAGATGGGACAGAAAGAACACTGAAGCTTTCTTT	CAIRWDRKNTEAFF	TRBJ1-1	few	TRBV10-3	TRBD1
TGTGCCAGCAGCTCCCCGGGACAGGGGGGTCTCGAGCAGTACTTC	CASSSPGQGGLEQYF	TRBJ2-7	-	TRBV11-2	TRBD1
TGCGCCAGCAGCCTAGGCAAGCTGGAGACCCAGTACTTC	CASSLGKLETQYF	TRBJ2-5	-	TRBV5-1	-